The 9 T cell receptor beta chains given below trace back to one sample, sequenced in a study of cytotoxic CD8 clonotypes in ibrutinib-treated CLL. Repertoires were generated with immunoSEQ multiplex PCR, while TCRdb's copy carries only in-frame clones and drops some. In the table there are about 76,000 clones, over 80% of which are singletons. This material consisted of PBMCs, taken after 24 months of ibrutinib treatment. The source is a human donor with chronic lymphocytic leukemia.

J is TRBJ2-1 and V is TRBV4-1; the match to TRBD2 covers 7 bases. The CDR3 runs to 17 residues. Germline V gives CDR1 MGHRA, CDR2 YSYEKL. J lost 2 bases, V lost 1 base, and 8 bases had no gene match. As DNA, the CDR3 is TGCGCCAGCAGCCAAGCGTCGGCGGGAGTAACCTACAATGAGCAGTTCTTC. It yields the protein CASSQASAGVTYNEQFF.

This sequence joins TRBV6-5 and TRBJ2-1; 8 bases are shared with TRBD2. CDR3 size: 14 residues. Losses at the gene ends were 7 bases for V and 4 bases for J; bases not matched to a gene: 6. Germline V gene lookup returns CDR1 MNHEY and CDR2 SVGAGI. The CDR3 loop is CASKVLAAYNEQFF. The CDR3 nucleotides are TGTGCCAGCAAGGTACTAGCGGCTTACAATGAGCAGTTCTTC.

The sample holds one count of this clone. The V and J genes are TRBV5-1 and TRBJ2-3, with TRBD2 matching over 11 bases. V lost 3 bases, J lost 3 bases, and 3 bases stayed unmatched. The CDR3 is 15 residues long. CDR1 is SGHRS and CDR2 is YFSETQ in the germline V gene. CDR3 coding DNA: TGCGCCAGCAGCTCCACTAGCGGGAGTACAGATACGCAGTATTTT. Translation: CASSSTSGSTDTQYF.

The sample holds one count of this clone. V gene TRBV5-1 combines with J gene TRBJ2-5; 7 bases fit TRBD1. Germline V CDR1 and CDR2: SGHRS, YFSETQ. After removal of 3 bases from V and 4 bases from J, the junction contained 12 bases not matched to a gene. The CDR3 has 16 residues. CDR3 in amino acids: CASSSPTTYRGETQYF. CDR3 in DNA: TGCGCCAGCAGCTCGCCCACTACTTACAGGGGAGAGACCCAGTACTTC. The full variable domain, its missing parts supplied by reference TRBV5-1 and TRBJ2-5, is KAGVTQTPRYLIKTRGQQVTLSCSPISGHRSVSWYQQTPGQGLQFLFEYFSETQRNKGNFPGRFSGRQFSNSRSEMNVSTLELGDSALYLCASSSPTTYRGETQYFGPGTRLLVL.

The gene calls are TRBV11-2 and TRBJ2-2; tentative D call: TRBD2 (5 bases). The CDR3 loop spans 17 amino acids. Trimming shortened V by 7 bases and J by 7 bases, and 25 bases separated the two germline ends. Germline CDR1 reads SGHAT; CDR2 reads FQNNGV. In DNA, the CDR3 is TGTGCCAGCATCCGGGGAGCAGCGCAAGCAAATGGCGGGGAGCTGTTTTTT. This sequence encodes CASIRGAAQANGGELFF.

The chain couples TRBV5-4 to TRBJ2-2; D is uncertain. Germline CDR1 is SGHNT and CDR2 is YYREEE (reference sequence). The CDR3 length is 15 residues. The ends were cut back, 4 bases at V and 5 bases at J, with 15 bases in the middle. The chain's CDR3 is CASSEMRTRTGELFF. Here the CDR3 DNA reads TGTGCCAGCAGCGAGATGAGGACCCGAACCGGGGAGCTGTTTTTT. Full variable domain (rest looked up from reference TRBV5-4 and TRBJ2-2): ETGVTQSPTHLIKTRGQQVTLRCSSQSGHNTVSWYQQALGQGPQFIFQYYREEENGRGNFPPRFSGLQFPNYSSELNVNALELDDSALYLCASSEMRTRTGELFFGEGSRLTVL.

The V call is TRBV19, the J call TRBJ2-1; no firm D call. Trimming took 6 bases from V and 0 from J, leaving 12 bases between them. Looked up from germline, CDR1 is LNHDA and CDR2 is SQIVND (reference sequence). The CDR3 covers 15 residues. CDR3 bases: TGTGCCAGTAGCGTGACTGATAGCTCCTACAATGAGCAGTTCTTC. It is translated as CASSVTDSSYNEQFF.

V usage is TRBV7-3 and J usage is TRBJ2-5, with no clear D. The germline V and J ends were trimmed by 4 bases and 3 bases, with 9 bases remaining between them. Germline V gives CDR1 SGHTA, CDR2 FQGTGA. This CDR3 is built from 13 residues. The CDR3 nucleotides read TGTGCCAGCAGCTCGTACTATGAAGAGACCCAGTACTTC. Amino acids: CASSSYYEETQYF.

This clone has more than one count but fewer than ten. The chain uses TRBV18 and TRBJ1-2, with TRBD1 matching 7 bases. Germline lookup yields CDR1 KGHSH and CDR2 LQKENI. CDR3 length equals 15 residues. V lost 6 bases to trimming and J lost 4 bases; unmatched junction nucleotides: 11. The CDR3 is CASSLNGDSPYGYTF. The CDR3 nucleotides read TGTGCCAGCTCGCTGAACGGGGACAGCCCCTATGGCTACACCTTC.